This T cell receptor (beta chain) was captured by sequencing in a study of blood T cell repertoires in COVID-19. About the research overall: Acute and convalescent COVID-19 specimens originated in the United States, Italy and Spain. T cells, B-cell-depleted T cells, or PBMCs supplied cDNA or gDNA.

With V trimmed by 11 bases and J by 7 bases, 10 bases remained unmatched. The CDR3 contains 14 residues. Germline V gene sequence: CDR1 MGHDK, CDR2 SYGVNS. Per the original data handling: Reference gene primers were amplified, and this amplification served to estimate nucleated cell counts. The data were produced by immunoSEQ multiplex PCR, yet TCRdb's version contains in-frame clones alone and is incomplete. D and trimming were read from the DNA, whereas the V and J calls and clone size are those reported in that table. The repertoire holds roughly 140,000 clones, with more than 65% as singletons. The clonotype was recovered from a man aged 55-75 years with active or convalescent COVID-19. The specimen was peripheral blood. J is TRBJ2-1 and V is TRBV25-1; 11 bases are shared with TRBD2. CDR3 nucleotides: TGTGCCGGTAGTAGCGGGAGGGCCTCTAATGAGCAGTTCTTC. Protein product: CAGSSGRASNEQFF. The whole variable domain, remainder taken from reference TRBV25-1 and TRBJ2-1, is EADIYQTPRYLVIGTGKKITLECSQTMGHDKMYWYQQDPGMELHLIHYSYGVNSTEKGDLSSESTVSRIRTEHFPLTLESARPSHTSQYLCAGSSGRASNEQFFGPGTRLTVL.